The 13 T cell receptor beta chains below come from one sample, sequenced in a study of blood T cell repertoires in COVID-19. Produced via immunoSEQ multiplex PCR; TCRdb's table is partial and in-frame only. Of about 310,000 clones listed, over 75% are singletons. The source material was PBMCs or T cells enriched from blood (not recorded which). These receptors were obtained from a woman aged 35 to 49 who had recovered from COVID-19.

The chain uses TRBV30 and TRBJ2-5, with TRBD1 as a possible D gene (6 bases). V was pared by 3 bases and J by 1 base, with 15 bases between. CDR3 length equals 15 residues. From germline, CDR1 is GTSNPN and CDR2 SVGIG (reference sequence). The CDR3 here is CAWSAKGEGQETQYF. The CDR3, as DNA: TGTGCCTGGAGCGCGAAGGGGGAAGGCCAAGAGACCCAGTACTTC.

This clone has only one observation. The rearrangement uses TRBV24-1 and TRBJ1-1; possible D gene TRBD1, 5 bases. The V gene lost 3 bases and the J gene lost 4 bases, with 20 bases spanning the gap. The CDR3 totals 17 residues. The germline gives CDR1 KGHDR, CDR2 SFDVKD. The CDR3 sequence is CATSDTDRLGSSTEAFF. CDR3 bases: TGTGCCACCAGTGATACAGACAGACTAGGCTCGAGCACTGAAGCTTTCTTT.

The chain combines TRBV27 with TRBJ2-1; 14 nucleotides line up with TRBD2. J gave up 8 bases and V 5 bases, and 5 bases lay outside the gene matches. The germline V gene has CDR1 MNHEY and CDR2 SMNVEV (reference sequence). This CDR3 is 15 amino acids long. CDR3 sequence: CASSAGTSGSYEQFF. The CDR3 coding sequence is TGTGCCAGCAGTGCGGGGACTAGCGGGAGTTATGAGCAGTTCTTC.

With regard to this clone: The sample holds other DNA sequences that translate to the same CDR3. The CDR3 sequence is CASSEGPNTEAFF. In DNA, the CDR3 is TGTGCCAGCAGCGAGGGGCCCAACACTGAAGCTTTCTTT. The chain recombines TRBV9 with TRBJ1-1; TRBD1 is a possible D gene (5 bases). Trimming took 3 bases from V and 2 from J, leaving 8 bases between them. CDR1 and CDR2 from the germline V gene are SGDLS and YYNGEE. The CDR3 sequence is 13 residues long.

The chain couples TRBV2 to TRBJ1-2, with TRBD1 matching over 7 bases. Trimming at V came to 3 bases and at J to 4 bases, leaving 11 bases not matched to a gene. The CDR3 runs 16 residues. Looked up from germline, CDR1 is SNHLY and CDR2 is FYNNEI. The CDR3 spells CASSDNRDRVGYGYTF. DNA of the CDR3: TGTGCCAGCAGTGACAACAGAGACAGGGTTGGCTATGGCTACACCTTC.

The chain uses TRBV7-2 and TRBJ1-1; possible D gene TRBD1, 6 bases. The CDR3 consists of 15 residues. Germline CDR1 SGHTA, CDR2 FQGNSA. V dropped 1 base and J dropped 8 bases, with 17 bases sitting between them. The CDR3 sequence is CASSLVGGGHLEAFF. In nucleotides, the CDR3 is TGTGCCAGCAGCTTAGTGGGGGGGGGACATCTCGAAGCTTTCTTT.

The rearrangement joins TRBV7-6 to TRBJ2-2; D gene uncertain. The germline V and J ends were trimmed by 4 bases and 4 bases, with 13 bases remaining between them. This CDR3 has 15 amino acids. Germline CDR1 SGHVS, CDR2 FNYEAQ. This CDR3 is CASSYYWFGTGELFF. The CDR3 DNA reads as TGTGCCAGCAGCTACTATTGGTTCGGCACCGGGGAGCTGTTTTTT. Based on the CDR3 plus reference TRBV7-6 and TRBJ2-2, the full variable domain is GAGVSQSPRYKVTKRGQDVALRCDPISGHVSLYWYRQALGQGPEFLTYFNYEAQQDKSGLPNDRFSAERPEGSISTLTIQRTEQRDSAMYRCASSYYWFGTGELFFGEGSRLTVL.

The rearrangement links TRBV5-1 to TRBJ1-2, with D hard to call. From germline, CDR1 is SGHRS and CDR2 YFSETQ. CDR3 length: 16 residues. Trimming removed 4 bases from V and 0 bases from J, with 16 bases in between. Here the CDR3 reads CASSLNMELANYGYTF. DNA for the CDR3: TGCGCCAGCAGCCTGAATATGGAGTTAGCTAACTATGGCTACACCTTC.

This rearrangement joins TRBV6-2 or TRBV6-3 to TRBJ2-7, with TRBD1 as a possible D gene (5 bases). The CDR3 is 15 residues long. Per germline, CDR1 MNHEY and CDR2 SVGEGT. Trimming shortened V by 0 bases and J by 5 bases, and 14 bases separated the two germline ends. The CDR3 DNA sequence: TGTGCCAGCAGTTACTCGATAGCAGGGTCGGACGAGCAGTACTTC. This translates into CASSYSIAGSDEQYF.

This chain joins TRBV6-5 and TRBJ2-3; D may be TRBD2 (5 bases). CDR1 MNHEY and CDR2 SVGAGI come from the germline V gene. The CDR3 has 16 amino acids. V shed 0 bases and J shed 6 bases, with 16 bases lying between them. The CDR3 DNA sequence: TGTGCCAGCAGTTACTCTGAGGGCACATGGCGGGATACGCAGTATTTT. Residues: CASSYSEGTWRDTQYF.

This clone was picked up one time. This chain links TRBV7-2 with TRBJ1-5; perhaps TRBD1 as D (5 bases). V lost 0 bases, J lost 1 base, and 10 bases lay in between. CDR3 size: 16 residues. CDR1 is SGHTA and CDR2 is FQGNSA in the germline V gene. The CDR3 loop is CASSLAGGLSNQPQHF. CDR3 sequence (DNA): TGTGCCAGCAGCTTAGCGGGGGGGTTGAGCAATCAGCCCCAGCATTTT.

This rearrangement joins TRBV30 to TRBJ2-7, with D maybe TRBD1 (6 bases). This CDR3 contains 13 residues. Germline CDR1 GTSNPN, CDR2 SVGIG (reference sequence). Trimming took off 6 bases at V and 2 bases at J, with 14 bases between the two ends. The CDR3 is CACRTDYTYEQYF. For the CDR3, the DNA is TGTGCCTGCCGGACAGATTACACCTACGAGCAGTACTTC.

This clone appeared a single time. The chain couples TRBV7-9 to TRBJ2-3; possible D gene TRBD2, 6 bases. The CDR3 extends over 14 amino acids. Per germline, CDR1 SEHNR and CDR2 FQNEAQ (reference sequence). The V end lost 4 bases, the J end lost 0 bases, and 8 bases lay between the germline ends. CDR3 residues: CASSWGLSTDTQYF. CDR3 nucleotides: TGTGCCAGCAGCTGGGGACTGAGCACAGATACGCAGTATTTT.